These 28 T cell receptor beta chains share one sample of origin, sequenced in a study of cytomegalovirus exposure and HLA in healthy donors. It was with 60 Vbeta and 13 Jbeta primers that the PCR ran. Profiling relied on immunoSEQ multiplex PCR, and the TCRdb table lists in-frame clones only, not all of them. Of under 200,000 clones in the sample, approximately 80% were seen once. The source material was PBMCs. These TCRs come from a woman aged 25 to 39 in good health and CMV-seropositive.

The rearrangement links TRBV5-1 to TRBJ2-5; 10 bases agree with TRBD1. CDR3 size: 15 residues. Germline CDR1 reads SGHRS; CDR2 reads YFSETQ. Trimming cost V 7 bases and J 12 bases; bases outside gene matches: 18. The CDR3 DNA reads as TGCGCCAGCTCGGGAACCCGGGACAGGGGCAGGCCCAAGTACTTC. As protein: CASSGTRDRGRPKYF.

A single count supports this clone. Here the CDR3 reads CASSRGGDNEQFF. CDR3 nucleotides: TGTGCCAGCAGCCGCGGCGGAGACAATGAGCAGTTCTTC. The chain couples TRBV6-5 to TRBJ2-1; D gene ambiguous. The germline V gene encodes CDR1 MNHEY and CDR2 SVGAGI. The V end lost 6 bases, the J end lost 5 bases, and 11 bases lay between the germline ends. This CDR3 is built from 13 residues.

The chain uses TRBV15 and TRBJ1-5, with D unclear. The length of the CDR3 is 14 residues. Germline V gene lookup returns CDR1 LNHNV and CDR2 YYDKDF (reference sequence). Between the trimmed V and J ends, which lost 0 bases and 9 bases, there was a span of 12 bases. CDR3: CATSRDAAVRPQHF. In nucleotides, the CDR3 is TGTGCCACCAGCAGAGATGCTGCTGTTAGGCCCCAGCATTTT.

In its sample, this clone was seen a few times. The chain combines TRBV7-2 with TRBJ1-3; 7 bases are shared with TRBD1. The CDR3 spans 17 residues. Trimming at V came to 5 bases and at J to 4 bases, leaving 14 bases not matched to a gene. Germline-derived CDR1 and CDR2 are SGHTA and FQGNSA. The CDR3 nucleotides read TGTGCCAGCAGCCCCGACAGGGTTAGTCTCTCCGGAAACACCATATATTTT. The encoded protein is CASSPDRVSLSGNTIYF. Full variable domain (missing parts from reference TRBV7-2 and TRBJ1-3): GAGVSQSPSNKVTEKGKDVELRCDPISGHTALYWYRQSLGQGLEFLIYFQGNSAPDKSGLPSDRFSAERTGGSVSTLTIQRTQQEDSAVYLCASSPDRVSLSGNTIYFGEGSWLTVV.

The chain combines TRBV29-1 with TRBJ2-7; 10 nucleotides line up with TRBD1. The CDR3 spans 13 residues. The V gene's germline CDR1 is SQVTM and CDR2 ANQGSEA. Trimming took 6 bases from V and 4 from J; bases not matched to a gene: 6. The CDR3 nucleotides read TGCAGCGTGATTGCGGACAGGGGGTACGAGCAGTACTTC. Translation gives CSVIADRGYEQYF.

This chain links TRBV10-3 with TRBJ2-2; 14 bases are a match to TRBD2. CDR1 ENHRY and CDR2 SYGVKD come from the germline V gene. Losses at the gene ends were 8 bases for V and 7 bases for J; bases not matched to a gene: 3. The CDR3 has 14 amino acids. The CDR3 reads CAIGTSGSLGELFF. DNA for the CDR3: TGTGCCATCGGGACTAGCGGGAGCCTCGGGGAGCTGTTTTTT.

The chain has TRBV28 and TRBJ1-2; 7 positions agree with TRBD1. In germline, CDR1 is MDHEN, CDR2 SYDVKM. The V gene end was trimmed by 3 bases and the J gene end by 2 bases; junction bases not matched to a gene: 6. The CDR3 runs 15 residues. For the CDR3, the DNA is TGTGCCAGCAGTTTCCCTACAGGGGCAAACTATGGCTACACCTTC. Protein: CASSFPTGANYGYTF.

The chain has TRBV9 and TRBJ2-1; D is uncertain. Germline CDR1 reads SGDLS; CDR2 reads YYNGEE. V lost 0 bases, J lost 7 bases, and 8 bases lay in between. CDR3 length: 13 residues. CDR3 sequence reads: CASSVGVLNEQFF. The CDR3 nucleotides read TGTGCCAGCAGCGTAGGAGTGCTAAATGAGCAGTTCTTC. Full variable domain (missing parts from reference TRBV9 and TRBJ2-1): DSGVTQTPKHLITATGQRVTLRCSPRSGDLSVYWYQQSLDQGLQFLIQYYNGEERAKGNILERFSAQQFPDLHSELNLSSLELGDSALYFCASSVGVLNEQFFGPGTRLTVL.

The rearrangement joins TRBV5-1 to TRBJ2-3, with unresolved D. Per germline, CDR1 SGHRS and CDR2 YFSETQ. This CDR3 has 13 amino acids. Trimming left V 6 bases short and J 0 bases short, with 8 bases between. The CDR3 protein is CASNSGSTDTQYF. In nucleotides, the CDR3 is TGCGCCAGCAATTCGGGTAGCACAGATACGCAGTATTTT.

This clone was seen a handful of times. This chain links TRBV5-6 with TRBJ2-1; D gene ambiguous. Trimming cost V 4 bases and J 5 bases, with 7 bases left between them. CDR1 SGHDT and CDR2 YYEEEE come from the germline V gene. The CDR3 spans 12 residues. The CDR3 DNA reads as TGTGCCAGCAGCCCTGGCAACAATGAGCAGTTCTTC. Translated, it gives CASSPGNNEQFF.

The chain carries TRBV25-1 and TRBJ1-5; TRBD1 might be the D (5 bases). V gave up 4 bases and J gave up 4 bases, with 8 bases separating them. This CDR3 has 13 residues. The germline CDR1 and CDR2 sequences are MGHDK and SYGVNS. The CDR3 loop is CASSAGGNQPQHF. CDR3 nucleotides: TGTGCCAGCAGTGCGGGGGGAAATCAGCCCCAGCATTTT.

The chain links TRBV5-4 to TRBJ2-7; 7 bases fit TRBD2. Looked up from germline, CDR1 is SGHNT and CDR2 is YYREEE (reference sequence). The CDR3 contains 16 residues. Losses at the gene ends were 3 bases for V and 3 bases for J; bases not matched to a gene: 12. The CDR3 region is CASSSPLTGGHYEQYF. CDR3 coding DNA: TGTGCCAGCAGCTCCCCCCTAACGGGAGGTCACTACGAGCAGTACTTC.

This clone was observed a few times. The CDR3 nucleotides read TGTGCCAGCAGTTTCCCGCGCGGTCTTGGCACTGAAGCTTTCTTT. Amino acid sequence: CASSFPRGLGTEAFF. This sequence joins TRBV6-6 and TRBJ1-1; D ambiguous. The V end lost 4 bases, the J end lost 4 bases, and 16 bases lay between the germline ends. CDR3 length: 15 amino acids. CDR1 is MNHNY, CDR2 SVGAGI, per germline (reference sequence).

This chain links TRBV6-5 with TRBJ2-2, with 13 bases matching TRBD2. Germline V CDR1 and CDR2: MNHEY, SVGAGI. V lost 4 bases and J lost 9; bases outside the gene matches: 8. The CDR3 is made up of 16 amino acids. CDR3 in DNA: TGTGCCAGCAGTTCAAGGACTAGCGGGAGAATGAGGGAGCTGTTTTTT. It encodes CASSSRTSGRMRELFF.

The rearrangement links TRBV7-9 to TRBJ1-1; D call uncertain. This CDR3 spans 14 amino acids. Trimming left V 5 bases short and J 7 bases short, with 17 bases between. CDR1 SEHNR and CDR2 FQNEAQ come from the germline V gene (reference sequence). CDR3 amino acids: CASSTEGLTNEAFF. The CDR3 coding sequence is TGTGCCAGCAGCACAGAAGGTCTAACAAATGAAGCTTTCTTT.

This chain links TRBV15 with TRBJ1-2; a possible D gene is TRBD1 (6 bases). The V end lost 3 bases, the J end lost 8 bases, and 16 bases lay between the germline ends. The CDR3 length is 14 residues. Per the germline V gene, CDR1 is LNHNV and CDR2 is YYDKDF (reference sequence). CDR3: CATSREGRGRGYTF. CDR3 nucleotides: TGTGCCACCAGCAGGGAAGGGCGGGGGCGCGGCTACACCTTC. The whole variable domain, remainder taken from reference TRBV15 and TRBJ1-2, is DAMVIQNPRYQVTQFGKPVTLSCSQTLNHNVMYWYQQKSSQAPKLLFHYYDKDFNNEADTPDNFQSRRPNTSFCFLDIRSPGLGDTAMYLCATSREGRGRGYTFGSGTRLTVV.

The chain employs TRBV7-8 and TRBJ2-7; 8 bases match TRBD1. V shed 5 bases and J 4 bases; nucleotides not matched to a gene: 13. The CDR3 consists of 16 residues. Per the germline V gene, CDR1 is SGHVS and CDR2 is FQNEAQ. The CDR3: CASSPSGGLSRYEQYF. The CDR3 DNA follows: TGTGCCAGCAGCCCTTCAGGGGGCCTCAGTAGATACGAGCAGTACTTC.

The rearrangement uses TRBV4-2 and TRBJ2-4; D remains ambiguous. The CDR3 runs 15 residues. Germline-derived CDR1 and CDR2 are LGHNA and YNFKEQ. Deletions cut 1 base from V and 0 bases from J, with 7 bases between. This chain's CDR3 is CASSQGSIAKNIQYF. DNA for the CDR3: TGTGCCAGCAGCCAAGGGTCTATAGCCAAAAACATTCAGTACTTC.

The rearrangement joins TRBV6-6 to TRBJ1-1; no firm D call. Per the germline V gene, CDR1 is MNHNY and CDR2 is SVGAGI (reference sequence). Deletions cut 5 bases from V and 2 bases from J, with 9 bases between. This CDR3 region has 13 residues. The CDR3 nucleotides are TGTGCCAGCAGTCCCCACAGTAACACTGAAGCTTTCTTT. This gives the protein CASSPHSNTEAFF.

This chain uses TRBV4-3 with TRBJ2-5; perhaps TRBD1 as D (6 bases). The CDR3 extends over 16 amino acids. Trimming stripped 0 bases from V and 3 bases from J, with 14 bases between. Germline V gene sequence: CDR1 LGHNA, CDR2 YSLEER. As DNA, the CDR3 is TGCGCCAGCAGCCAAGATCTTAGCGAGGGGGAAGAGACCCAGTACTTC. Amino acids: CASSQDLSEGEETQYF.

The genes are TRBV4-1 and TRBJ2-7; a weak D match, TRBD1 (5 bases). Germline assignment: CDR1 MGHRA and CDR2 YSYEKL. V lost 2 bases, J lost 6 bases, and 14 bases lay in between. This CDR3 is built from 14 residues. Here the CDR3 DNA reads TGCGCCAGCAGCCAAAGAGAAGGGGTGGGCGAGCAGTACTTC. Protein sequence: CASSQREGVGEQYF.

This clone was seen more than once but under ten times. This chain joins TRBV5-6 and TRBJ2-1, with D possibly being TRBD2 (6 bases). Germline CDR1 SGHDT, CDR2 YYEEEE. There are 15 residues in the CDR3. V was trimmed by 4 bases and J by 0 bases, leaving 11 bases between them. The chain's CDR3 is CASSRLAASYNEQFF. Here the CDR3 DNA reads TGTGCCAGCAGCAGGTTAGCGGCCTCCTACAATGAGCAGTTCTTC.

The chain links TRBV6-5 to TRBJ2-5, with D tentatively TRBD2 (5 bases). Trimming left V 1 base short and J 11 bases short, with 17 bases between. Germline values: CDR1 MNHEY, CDR2 SVGAGI. The CDR3 runs 14 residues. The DNA for the CDR3 is TGTGCCAGCAGTTACTTAAAAGGCGAGGGTTTGCAGTACTTC. Translating gives CASSYLKGEGLQYF.

The V gene is TRBV6-5, the J gene TRBJ2-2, with 11 bases matching TRBD1. The CDR3 runs 15 residues. V dropped 9 bases and J dropped 6; count of bases not matched to a gene: 9. Germline V gene sequence: CDR1 MNHEY, CDR2 SVGAGI. Written as DNA, the CDR3 is TGTGCCAGTTCCCCGGGACAGGGGGTTGCCGGGGAGCTGTTTTTT. This codes for CASSPGQGVAGELFF.

The gene calls are TRBV28 and TRBJ1-5; 8 bases line up with TRBD1. Germline-derived CDR1 and CDR2 are MDHEN and SYDVKM. The CDR3 runs to 16 residues. V trimming: 5 bases; J trimming: 2 bases; junction bases outside the gene matches: 8. The CDR3 DNA reads TGTGCCAGCAGTGAGTCAGGGGGCTTAGGCAATCAGCCCCAGCATTTT. It specifies CASSESGGLGNQPQHF.

The chain is built from TRBV6-5 and TRBJ2-1, with D perhaps matching TRBD1 (7 bases). Per the germline V gene, CDR1 is MNHEY and CDR2 is SVGAGI. The V end lost 2 bases, the J end lost 5 bases, and 10 bases lay between the germline ends. This CDR3 has 14 amino acids. The CDR3 reads CASSYAGQNNEQFF. CDR3 in DNA: TGTGCCAGCAGTTACGCGGGACAGAACAATGAGCAGTTCTTC.

The CDR3 DNA sequence: TGTGCCAGCAGCCGGATGACTAGCGGGGGGGCCAGCACAGATACGCAGTATTTT. It codes for CASSRMTSGGASTDTQYF. The chain combines TRBV4-2 with TRBJ2-3; 14 bases are shared with TRBD2. This CDR3 has 18 residues. Germline assignment: CDR1 LGHNA and CDR2 YNFKEQ. Losses at the gene ends were 4 bases for V and 0 bases for J; bases not matched to a gene: 6.

The V call is TRBV7-9, the J call TRBJ2-1, with D uncertain. The CDR3 consists of 11 residues. Trimming shortened V by 5 bases and J by 9 bases, and 8 bases separated the two germline ends. Per germline, CDR1 SEHNR and CDR2 FQNEAQ (reference sequence). The CDR3 region has the DNA TGTGCCAGCAGCGTTAGTGTTGAGCAGTTCTTC. It specifies CASSVSVEQFF.